This entry lists 32 T cell receptor beta chains sequenced from one sample in a study of blood T cell repertoires in COVID-19. The assay was immunoSEQ multiplex PCR, and TCRdb's table has in-frame clones only and misses some. The sample lists about 170,000 clones, approximately 86% occurring once. The sequenced sample consisted of peripheral blood. Receptors were obtained from a woman of 80 years or more with COVID-19, enrolled during active disease.

This sequence joins TRBV19 and TRBJ2-2, with 9 bases matching TRBD1. CDR3 length: 15 residues. Looked up from germline, CDR1 is LNHDA and CDR2 is SQIVND (reference sequence). Trimming at V came to 6 bases and at J to 5 bases, leaving 7 bases not matched to a gene. The CDR3 is CASSDPGQGTGELFF. The DNA of the CDR3 is TGTGCCAGTAGCGACCCGGGACAGGGAACCGGGGAGCTGTTTTTT.

The CDR3 region is CASRLGTGVNNEQFF. The CDR3 region has the DNA TGTGCCAGCAGACTCGGGACAGGGGTTAACAATGAGCAGTTCTTC. The rearrangement joins TRBV5-5 to TRBJ2-1, with 10 bases that match TRBD1. CDR1 and CDR2 (germline): SGHKS, YYEKEE (reference sequence). The CDR3 is made up of 15 amino acids. V lost 5 bases to trimming and J lost 5 bases; unmatched junction nucleotides: 7.

V gene TRBV5-1 combines with J gene TRBJ2-4, with D possibly matching TRBD1 (6 bases). The CDR3 consists of 16 residues. Per germline, CDR1 SGHRS and CDR2 YFSETQ. Trimming stripped 4 bases from V and 1 base from J, with 15 bases between. This chain's CDR3 is CASSPQTGVAKNIQYF. For the CDR3, the DNA is TGCGCCAGCAGCCCACAGACAGGAGTGGCCAAAAACATTCAGTACTTC. The entire variable domain, with the rest obtained from reference TRBV5-1 and TRBJ2-4, is as follows: KAGVTQTPRYLIKTRGQQVTLSCSPISGHRSVSWYQQTPGQGLQFLFEYFSETQRNKGNFPGRFSGRQFSNSRSEMNVSTLELGDSALYLCASSPQTGVAKNIQYFGAGTRLSVL.

This clone came up a few times. V and J are TRBV23-1 and TRBJ1-5; possible D gene TRBD1, 5 bases. TRBV23-1 is noted as an ORF with a role that remains uncertain. The CDR3 covers 12 residues. V lost 6 bases and J 5 bases, leaving 8 bases between the germline ends. CDR3 loop: CASREGHQPQHF. CDR3 DNA: TGCGCCAGCAGGGAGGGGCATCAGCCCCAGCATTTT.

In DNA form, the CDR3 reads TGTGCCAGCAGTCCCCGGGACAGGGCTGTTTATGGCTACACCTTC. This sequence encodes CASSPRDRAVYGYTF. The chain joins TRBV28 to TRBJ1-2; 9 nucleotides align to TRBD1. CDR1 is MDHEN, CDR2 SYDVKM, per germline. Trimming cost V 5 bases and J 5 bases; bases outside gene matches: 9. The length of the CDR3 is 15 residues.

V gene TRBV7-2 combines with J gene TRBJ2-5; D not resolved. The CDR3 extends over 14 amino acids. Trimming took off 0 bases at V and 1 base at J, with 6 bases between the two ends. Germline values: CDR1 SGHTA, CDR2 FQGNSA. Here the CDR3 reads CASSLARIQETQYF. CDR3 DNA: TGTGCCAGCAGCTTAGCGCGTATCCAAGAGACCCAGTACTTC.

This clone occurred once. The chain is built from TRBV5-6 and TRBJ1-1; 7 nucleotides align to TRBD1. The trim removed 3 bases at V and 4 bases at J, leaving 9 bases unmatched. CDR1 SGHDT and CDR2 YYEEEE come from the germline V gene. The CDR3 sequence is 15 residues long. The CDR3 spells CASSSPTGAATEAFF. The DNA of the CDR3 is TGTGCCAGCAGCTCCCCTACAGGGGCAGCCACTGAAGCTTTCTTT.

This clone is a singleton in its sample. The V and J genes are TRBV20-1 and TRBJ2-3; a possible D gene is TRBD2 (6 bases). The CDR3 spans 15 residues. V was pared by 3 bases and J by 0 bases, with 13 bases between. Looked up from germline, CDR1 is DFQATT and CDR2 is SNEGSKA (reference sequence). The CDR3 DNA reads TGCAGTGCTAGTGGTTTAGCGGATAGCACAGATACGCAGTATTTT. The encoded protein is CSASGLADSTDTQYF.

The chain is built from TRBV20-1 and TRBJ2-5; the D gene is possibly TRBD2 (6 bases). Trimming shortened V by 3 bases and J by 0 bases, and 8 bases separated the two germline ends. Per the germline V gene, CDR1 is DFQATT and CDR2 is SNEGSKA (reference sequence). The length of the CDR3 is 13 residues. CDR3 region: CSASRGYQETQYF. As DNA, the CDR3 is TGCAGTGCTAGTCGGGGGTACCAAGAGACCCAGTACTTC.

The gene calls are TRBV5-1 and TRBJ2-5; 7 bases are shared with TRBD1. Germline V CDR1 and CDR2: SGHRS, YFSETQ. V lost 4 bases and J lost 4; bases outside the gene matches: 7. The CDR3 is 14 amino acids. CDR3 in amino acids: CASSATGSRETQYF. Here the CDR3 DNA reads TGCGCCAGCAGCGCGACAGGGTCTCGAGAGACCCAGTACTTC.

The chain combines TRBV28 with TRBJ1-1; no clear D gene. The V end was cut by 1 base, the J end by 4 bases, with 4 bases between. Germline CDR1 and CDR2: MDHEN and SYDVKM. The CDR3 extends over 12 amino acids. CDR3 DNA: TGTGCCAGCAGTTTATCCGGCACTGAAGCTTTCTTT. It encodes CASSLSGTEAFF.

The chain employs TRBV4-1 and TRBJ1-6; D unclear. The germline gives CDR1 MGHRA, CDR2 YSYEKL. V lost 0 bases to trimming and J lost 8 bases, with 8 bases between them. The CDR3 loop spans 14 amino acids. The CDR3 protein is CASSQDSMDSPLHF. The CDR3 DNA reads TGCGCCAGCAGCCAAGATAGTATGGATTCACCCCTCCACTTT.

The chain combines TRBV28 with TRBJ2-3, with unresolved D. Trimming took 7 bases from V and 3 from J, leaving 11 bases between them. CDR1 is MDHEN and CDR2 is SYDVKM in the germline V gene. CDR3 size: 13 residues. The CDR3 nucleotides read TGTGCCAGCAACCCAAAGCTGACAGATACGCAGTATTTT. Its translation: CASNPKLTDTQYF. Using reference TRBV28 and TRBJ2-3 for the parts outside the CDR3, the full variable domain is DVKVTQSSRYLVKRTGEKVFLECVQDMDHENMFWYRQDPGLGLRLIYFSYDVKMKEKGDIPEGYSVSREKKERFSLILESASTNQTSMYLCASNPKLTDTQYFGPGTRLTVL.

The V gene is TRBV29-1, the J gene TRBJ2-5; 8 bases align to TRBD1. V trimming: 6 bases; J trimming: 2 bases; junction bases outside the gene matches: 8. The CDR3 spans 14 residues. Germline loops: CDR1 SQVTM, CDR2 ANQGSEA. In nucleotides, the CDR3 is TGCAGCGTCGACCAGACAGGGGTGCAAGAGACCCAGTACTTC. Its protein product is CSVDQTGVQETQYF. Full variable domain (missing parts from reference TRBV29-1 and TRBJ2-5): SAVISQKPSRDICQRGTSLTIQCQVDSQVTMMFWYRQQPGQSLTLIATANQGSEATYESGFVIDKFPISRPNLTFSTLTVSNMSPEDSSIYLCSVDQTGVQETQYFGPGTRLLVL.

V usage is TRBV7-3 and J usage is TRBJ2-3; 9 nucleotides line up with TRBD2. The CDR3 loop spans 17 amino acids. Germline CDR1 is SGHTA and CDR2 is FQGTGA. Trimming took 3 bases from V and 8 from J; bases not matched to a gene: 15. The CDR3 DNA reads TGTGCCAGCAGCTTTACAGCCTCAGCGGGGGGCCCAATTACGCAGTATTTT. Encoded protein: CASSFTASAGGPITQYF.

The chain joins TRBV9 to TRBJ2-3; 8 bases fit TRBD1. Looked up from germline, CDR1 is SGDLS and CDR2 is YYNGEE. The CDR3 consists of 16 residues. The V gene end was trimmed by 1 base and the J gene end by 2 bases; junction bases not matched to a gene: 6. DNA for the CDR3: TGTGCCAGCAGCGTATTGGGACAGGCGGTCACAGATACGCAGTATTTT. Amino acids: CASSVLGQAVTDTQYF. Full variable domain (remainder filled in from reference TRBV9 and TRBJ2-3): DSGVTQTPKHLITATGQRVTLRCSPRSGDLSVYWYQQSLDQGLQFLIQYYNGEERAKGNILERFSAQQFPDLHSELNLSSLELGDSALYFCASSVLGQAVTDTQYFGPGTRLTVL.

The V gene is TRBV28, the J gene TRBJ2-4, with 7 bases that match TRBD2. The CDR3 contains 15 residues. Losses at the gene ends were 2 bases for V and 3 bases for J; bases not matched to a gene: 4. Looked up from germline, CDR1 is MDHEN and CDR2 is SYDVKM. CDR3 sequence reads: CASSLAGADKNIQYF. The CDR3 coding sequence is TGTGCCAGCAGTTTAGCGGGAGCAGACAAAAACATTCAGTACTTC.

This chain uses TRBV5-1 with TRBJ2-3; 9 bases fit TRBD1. The junction had 11 bases not matched to a gene; V was cut back by 3 bases and J by 0 bases. The CDR3 totals 18 residues. Germline V gives CDR1 SGHRS, CDR2 YFSETQ. CDR3: CASSYGQGTQSSTDTQYF. The CDR3 DNA follows: TGCGCCAGCAGCTATGGACAGGGGACACAATCTAGCACAGATACGCAGTATTTT.

This clone was seen only a few times. This sequence joins TRBV12-3 or TRBV12-4 and TRBJ1-2, with no clear D. Trimming took off 3 bases at V and 1 base at J, with 6 bases between the two ends. This CDR3 spans 13 amino acids. This chain's CDR3 is CASSLYNNYGYTF. The DNA for the CDR3 is TGTGCCAGCAGTTTGTACAATAACTATGGCTACACCTTC.

This clone appeared a single time. CDR3 region: CASSLQGSSGNTIYF. Written as DNA, the CDR3 is TGTGCCAGCAGCTTGCAGGGAAGCTCTGGAAACACCATATATTTT. The chain employs TRBV5-4 and TRBJ1-3, with TRBD1 as a possible D gene (5 bases). CDR1 is SGHNT, CDR2 YYREEE, per germline (reference sequence). Between the trimmed V and J ends, which lost 1 base and 0 bases, there was a span of 8 bases. This CDR3 contains 15 residues.

The chain combines TRBV21-1 with TRBJ1-1; TRBD1 is the table's D call and was not checked against the DNA. TRBV21-1 is termed a pseudogene. The CDR3 spans 14 residues. The DNA for the CDR3 is TGTGCCAGCAGCATGCCAGGGGGCTGTACTGAAGCTTTCTTT. Protein: CASSMPGGCTEAFF.

The chain recombines TRBV5-1 with TRBJ1-5; the match to TRBD1 covers 7 bases. The CDR3 has 16 residues. Germline V gene sequence: CDR1 SGHRS, CDR2 YFSETQ. J was trimmed by 6 bases and V by 3 bases; bases with no gene match: 12. This CDR3 is CASSSDSDRVGQPQHF. CDR3 nucleotides: TGCGCCAGCAGCTCCGACTCTGACAGGGTGGGTCAGCCCCAGCATTTT.

The V gene is TRBV19, the J gene TRBJ2-2; D gene unclear. Germline V gives CDR1 LNHDA, CDR2 SQIVND (reference sequence). V lost 6 bases to trimming and J lost 2 bases, with 10 bases between them. The CDR3 runs to 14 residues. The CDR3 coding sequence is TGTGCCAGTAGAACAATGGCTAACACCGGGGAGCTGTTTTTT. Translation gives CASRTMANTGELFF.

As for this clone: Other nucleotide sequences in the sample specify the same CDR3. The chain has TRBV5-1 and TRBJ1-1; 8 bases align to TRBD1. Germline loops: CDR1 SGHRS, CDR2 YFSETQ. V lost 2 bases, J lost 4 bases, and 4 bases stayed unmatched. This CDR3 is built from 14 residues. The CDR3 DNA reads as TGCGCCAGCAGCTTTCTACAGGGGGGCACTGAAGCTTTCTTT. It translates to CASSFLQGGTEAFF.

The chain joins TRBV18 to TRBJ1-1; D is uncertain. The CDR3 has 10 residues. The germline V gene has CDR1 KGHSH and CDR2 LQKENI. Trimming removed 6 bases at V and 10 bases at J, with 9 bases between. The CDR3 spells CASSGPTAFF. The CDR3 DNA reads as TGTGCCAGCTCTGGCCCCACAGCTTTCTTT.

In DNA form, the CDR3 reads TGCGCCAGCAGCTTGGGGTCAGGGTTTGGTAATGAAAAACTGTTTTTT. Its protein product is CASSLGSGFGNEKLFF. The chain uses TRBV5-1 and TRBJ1-4; D perhaps matches TRBD1 (5 bases). In germline, CDR1 is SGHRS, CDR2 YFSETQ. The CDR3 has 16 amino acids. V was cut by 0 bases and J by 4 bases, with 13 bases left in between. Drawing the rest from reference TRBV5-1 and TRBJ1-4, the complete variable domain is KAGVTQTPRYLIKTRGQQVTLSCSPISGHRSVSWYQQTPGQGLQFLFEYFSETQRNKGNFPGRFSGRQFSNSRSEMNVSTLELGDSALYLCASSLGSGFGNEKLFFGSGTQLSVL.

The chain's CDR3 is CASKTGVNQPQHF. In DNA, the CDR3 is TGTGCCAGTAAAACAGGGGTGAATCAGCCCCAGCATTTT. The rearrangement links TRBV12-3 or TRBV12-4 to TRBJ1-5; 7 bases agree with TRBD1. The CDR3 sequence is 13 residues long. The trim removed 9 bases at V and 4 bases at J, leaving 6 bases unmatched.

The chain uses TRBV18 and TRBJ1-3; D not resolved. The V gene lost 3 bases and the J gene lost 0 bases, with 15 bases spanning the gap. This CDR3 comprises 17 residues. CDR1 is KGHSH and CDR2 is LQKENI in the germline V gene. The CDR3 protein is CASSPSPPTISGNTIYF. The CDR3 coding sequence is TGTGCCAGCTCACCTTCACCCCCAACAATCTCTGGAAACACCATATATTTT.

This clone was recorded once. The chain links TRBV12-3 or TRBV12-4 to TRBJ1-6; D gene ambiguous. Trimming removed 7 bases from V and 7 bases from J, with 8 bases in between. The CDR3 consists of 12 residues. CDR3 coding DNA: TGTGCCAGCACTGCGGGGAATTCACCCCTCCACTTT. Encoded protein: CASTAGNSPLHF.

The V and J genes are TRBV7-2 and TRBJ2-1; TRBD1 matches at 9 bases. The germline V gene has CDR1 SGHTA and CDR2 FQGNSA. This CDR3 region has 15 residues. Trimming at V came to 5 bases and at J to 12 bases, leaving 14 bases not matched to a gene. The CDR3 loop reads CASSPEGTGSRVQFF. CDR3 nucleotide sequence: TGTGCCAGCAGCCCGGAGGGGACAGGGTCTCGTGTGCAGTTCTTC.

V usage is TRBV29-1 and J usage is TRBJ2-3; D is perhaps TRBD2 (6 bases). This CDR3 has 13 residues. Trimming took 7 bases from V and 2 from J, leaving 13 bases between them. CDR1 is SQVTM, CDR2 ANQGSEA, per germline. In DNA form, the CDR3 reads TGCAGCGGAGGATGGGGGGACACAGATACGCAGTATTTT. This translates into CSGGWGDTDTQYF.

V usage is TRBV5-1 and J usage is TRBJ2-7; 11 positions agree with TRBD2. In germline, CDR1 is SGHRS, CDR2 YFSETQ. The ends lost 4 bases at V and 2 bases at J; junction bases unmatched: 8. This CDR3 has 16 amino acids. CDR3 amino acids: CASSRSGGVSTYEQYF. The CDR3 bases are TGCGCCAGCAGCCGTAGCGGGGGGGTATCAACCTACGAGCAGTACTTC.